This T cell receptor (beta chain) was retrieved from a study of regulatory T cells in long-lasting Graves disease. Study results and caveats: Persistent disease exhibited a predilection for TRBV28, TRBJ1-2 and TRBJ2-5.

This clonotype was counted ten times or more. Antigen unknown. The CDR3 runs 15 residues. Per germline, CDR1 MNHEY and CDR2 SMNVEV (reference sequence). Between the trimmed V and J ends, which lost 0 bases and 2 bases, there was a span of 11 bases. To make TCR beta libraries, researchers used iRepertoire HTBI primers and Arm-PCR of CDR3 regions. TCRdb fed the multiplex PCR reads into MiXCR, producing one record per CDR3 protein. The sample yields hundreds of thousands of distinct CDR3 sequences, around 17% seen once. Time point defined: newly diagnosed GD, antithyroid drugs for less than 3 months. PBMC RNA served as the TCR library source. Those enrolled as patients came out of an endocrinology department in Xi'an, China. The same sample was also used in a study of T cells in Graves' hyperthyroidism and ophthalmopathy. That paper notes: Stability of Graves' hyperthyroidism was defined as absent ophthalmopathy progression within 18 months.

The starting material was peripheral blood mononuclear cells (PBMCs), obtained at new diagnosis, from a patient treated with antithyroid drugs. This clonotype was sampled from a woman aged 25 to 39 with Graves disease. V and J are TRBV27 and TRBJ2-7; no reliable D call. As DNA, the CDR3 is TGTGCCAGCAGTTTATCGTTAACACCGACCTACGAGCAGTACTTC. The encoded protein is CASSLSLTPTYEQYF.